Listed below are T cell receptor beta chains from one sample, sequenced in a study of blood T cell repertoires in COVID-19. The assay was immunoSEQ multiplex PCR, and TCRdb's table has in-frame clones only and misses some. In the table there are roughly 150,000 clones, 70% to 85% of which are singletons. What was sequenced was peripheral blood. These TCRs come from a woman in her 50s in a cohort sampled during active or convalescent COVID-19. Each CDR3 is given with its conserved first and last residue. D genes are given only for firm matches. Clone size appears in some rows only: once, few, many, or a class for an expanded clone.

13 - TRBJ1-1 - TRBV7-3 CASSLNRRGDAFF TGTGCCAGCAGCTTAAACAGGAGGGGCGATGCTTTCTTT
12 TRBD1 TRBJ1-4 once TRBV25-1 CASRDRVEKLFF TGTGCCAGCAGGGACAGGGTAGAAAAACTGTTTTTT
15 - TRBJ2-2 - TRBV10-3 CAARGQGRPTGELFF TGTGCCGCCAGGGGCCAGGGGCGACCCACCGGGGAGCTGTTTTTT
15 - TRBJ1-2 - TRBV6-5 CASSYSPGANYGYTF TGTGCCAGCAGTTACTCCCCAGGGGCTAACTATGGCTACACCTTC
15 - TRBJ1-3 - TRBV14 CASSGRTSDGNTIYF TGTGCCAGCAGCGGAAGGACATCTGATGGAAACACCATATATTTT
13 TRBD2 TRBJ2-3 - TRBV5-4 CASSLTSGGPRYF TGTGCCAGCAGCCTCACTAGCGGGGGGCCCAGGTATTTT
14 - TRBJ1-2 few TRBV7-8 CASSLARGYYGYTF TGTGCCAGCAGCTTAGCACGAGGGTACTATGGCTACACCTTC
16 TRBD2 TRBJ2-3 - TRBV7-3 CASSPRPGGSTDTQYF TGTGCCAGCAGTCCGCGGCCGGGGGGAAGCACAGATACGCAGTATTTT
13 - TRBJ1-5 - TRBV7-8 CASSFSGFQPQHF TGTGCCAGCAGCTTTTCAGGGTTCCAGCCCCAGCATTTT
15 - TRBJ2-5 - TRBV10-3 CAISLLSGEQETQYF TGTGCCATCAGCCTTTTGTCGGGGGAGCAGGAGACCCAGTACTTC
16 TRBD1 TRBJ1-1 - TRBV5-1 CASSLAVGQLSTEAFF TGCGCCAGCAGCTTGGCCGTGGGACAGTTGAGCACTGAAGCTTTCTTT
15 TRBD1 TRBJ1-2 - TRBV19 CASSPTGGKAYGYTF TGTGCCAGTAGTCCGACAGGGGGGAAAGCCTATGGCTACACCTTC
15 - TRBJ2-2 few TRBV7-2 CASSLGAPVTGELFF TGTGCCAGCAGCTTGGGGGCTCCAGTCACCGGGGAGCTGTTTTTT
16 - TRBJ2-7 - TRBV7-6 CASSPGGRGLTYEQYF TGTGCCAGCAGCCCAGGCGGCAGGGGCCTAACCTACGAGCAGTACTTC
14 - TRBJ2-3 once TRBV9 CASSVLTSTDTQYF TGTGCCAGCAGCGTCCTAACTAGCACAGATACGCAGTATTTT
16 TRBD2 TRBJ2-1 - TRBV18 CASSPGTGGLYNEQFF TGTGCCAGCTCACCAGGGACGGGGGGACTTTACAATGAGCAGTTCTTC
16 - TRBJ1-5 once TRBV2 CASSGLGQYSNQPQHF TGTGCCAGCAGTGGTCTGGGACAATATAGCAATCAGCCCCAGCATTTT
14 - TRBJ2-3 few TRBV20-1 CSASAVADTDTQYF TGCAGTGCTAGTGCGGTAGCGGACACAGATACGCAGTATTTT
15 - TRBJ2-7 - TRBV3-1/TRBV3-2 CASSRFGQGGGEQYF TGTGCCAGCAGCCGATTCGGACAGGGAGGGGGCGAGCAGTACTTC
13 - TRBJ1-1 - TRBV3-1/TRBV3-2 CASSQYPGESAFF TGTGCCAGCAGCCAATATCCAGGGGAATCGGCTTTCTTT
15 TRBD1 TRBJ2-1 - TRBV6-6 CASSLRQGGDNEQFF TGTGCCAGCAGTTTACGACAGGGGGGAGACAATGAGCAGTTCTTC
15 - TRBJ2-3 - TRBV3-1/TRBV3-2 CASSPWRLNTDTQYF TGTGCCAGCAGCCCTTGGAGGTTAAACACAGATACGCAGTATTTT
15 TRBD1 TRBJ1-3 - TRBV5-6 CASSPDRVGRHTIYF TGTGCCAGCAGCCCGGACAGGGTTGGGAGGCACACCATATATTTT
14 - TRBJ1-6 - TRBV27 CASIPGLFNSPLHF TGTGCCAGCATTCCGGGACTGTTTAATTCACCCCTCCACTTT
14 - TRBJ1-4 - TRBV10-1 CASSCWGLGEKLFF TGCGCCAGCAGTTGCTGGGGGCTTGGTGAAAAACTGTTTTTT
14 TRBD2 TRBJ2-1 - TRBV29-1 CSVASGGLPDEQFF TGCAGCGTTGCTAGCGGGGGCCTCCCGGATGAGCAGTTCTTC
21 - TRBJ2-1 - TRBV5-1 CASSLVSGGGGTLRSYNEQFF TGCGCCAGCAGCTTGGTCTCCGGGGGCGGGGGAACTTTAAGATCCTACAATGAGCAGTTCTTC
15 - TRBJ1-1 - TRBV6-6 CASSYSAGLTHEAFF TGTGCCAGCAGTTACTCGGCAGGACTAACCCATGAAGCTTTCTTT
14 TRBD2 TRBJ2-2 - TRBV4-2 CASLSGGRTGELFF TGTGCCAGCCTTAGCGGGGGGAGAACCGGGGAGCTGTTTTTT
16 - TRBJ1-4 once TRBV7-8 CASSLTPGTTNEKLFF TGTGCCAGCAGCTTAACTCCGGGAACAACTAATGAAAAACTGTTTTTT
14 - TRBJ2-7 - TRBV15 CATSRALGANEQYF TGTGCCACCAGCAGAGCTCTCGGTGCCAACGAGCAGTACTTC
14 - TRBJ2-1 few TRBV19 CASSPAGGTDEQFF TGTGCCAGTAGCCCCGCGGGCGGTACCGATGAGCAGTTCTTC
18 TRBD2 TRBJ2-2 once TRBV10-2 CASIWTSGGAVGAGELFF TGCGCCAGCATTTGGACTAGCGGGGGCGCGGTGGGTGCCGGGGAGCTGTTTTTT
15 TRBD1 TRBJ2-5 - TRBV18 CASSPGDRGRETQYF TGTGCCAGCTCCCCGGGAGACAGGGGGCGCGAGACCCAGTACTTC
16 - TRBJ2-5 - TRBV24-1 CATSEGIWGRQETQYF TGTGCCACCAGTGAAGGTATTTGGGGGCGGCAAGAGACCCAGTACTTC
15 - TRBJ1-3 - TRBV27 CASSFTGNPGNTIYF TGTGCCAGCAGTTTTACCGGGAATCCTGGAAACACCATATATTTT
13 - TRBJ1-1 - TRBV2 CASSGHPKEEAFF TGTGCCAGCAGTGGGCACCCCAAGGAGGAAGCTTTCTTT